What follows describes a single T cell receptor beta chain. Its antigen is as yet unknown. The entry originates in a study of beta chain features in type 1 diabetes. Regarding the study as a whole: Junctions at VDJ sites from type 1 diabetes patients had fewer insertions and more deletions. Patients showed naive, central memory and Treg TCRB repertoires that appeared more similar than those of healthy donors.

Isolated RNA was reverse transcribed in full, so expressed TCRB transcripts were sequenced. The protocol was immunoSEQ multiplex PCR, while the TCRdb copy is restricted to in-frame clones and leaves out a portion. The repertoire consists of about 360,000 clones, with around 12% occurring once and the leading ten covering more than 0.015%. The clonotype originates from a man between 18 and 29 years old in good health. The sequenced material came from naive CD4+ T cells from blood.

CDR3 protein: CATSRDPSGKGTYGYTF. DNA of the CDR3: TGTGCCACCAGCAGGGACCCATCAGGGAAGGGTACCTATGGCTACACCTTC. This chain connects TRBV15 to TRBJ1-2; D is possibly TRBD1 (5 bases). The length of the CDR3 is 17 residues. Between the trimmed V and J ends, which lost 3 bases and 4 bases, there was a span of 21 bases. Germline CDR1 reads LNHNV; CDR2 reads YYDKDF (reference sequence).